This record concerns one T cell receptor beta chain sequence. The sample is drawn from a study of naive and memory T cell subsets. Two oligonucleotides, mixed equimolar, formed the beta constant-region primer covering TRBC1 and TRBC2. TCRdb redid the calling of the UMI-ligation and nested PCR reads with MiXCR, one entry per CDR3 protein. The sample lists roughly 91,000 distinct CDR3 sequences; less than 15% were seen once. Trimming at V came to 6 bases and at J to 3 bases, leaving 4 bases not matched to a gene. Germline assignment: CDR1 DFQATT and CDR2 SNEGSKA (reference sequence). This CDR3 has 13 amino acids.

Sequencing used central memory CD4+ T cells from blood. This clonotype was sampled from a human donor in good health. The chain has TRBV20-1 and TRBJ2-7; 11 bases match TRBD1. The DNA for the CDR3 is TGCAGTGCCACGGGACAGGGGGGCTACGAGCAGTACTTC. Translation gives CSATGQGGYEQYF.